These 24 T cell receptor beta chains were all obtained from the same sample, sequenced in a study of T-cell reconstitution after alpha-beta-depleted transplantation in children listed by TCRdb under 2016. The library was obtained by PCR. TCRdb shows the sequencer as Illumina HiSeq 2500. TCR libraries were prepared with molecular barcoding, using unique molecular identifiers to normalize TCRbeta repertoire quantification. The public reads were reprocessed in TCRdb via fastp at Q25 and MiXCR, keeping in-frame beta chains. When rows share a CDR3 protein, they turn into one entry using the most common DNA and genes. The sample yields approximately 630,000 distinct CDR3 sequences; about 12% were counted once. The leading ten clones occupy around 0.76% of the sample. The sample's treatment or condition label, in plain terms: allogeneic hematopoietic cell transplantation with graft depleted of TCRalphabeta T cells and CD19 B cells.

The input for sequencing was PBMCs, taken before TCRalphabeta/CD19-depleted stem cell transplant. The receptors come from a girl aged 2-10 years with congenital amegakaryocytic thrombocytopenia, due to receive a stem cell transplant.

This clonotype was seen repeatedly, ten times or more. This rearrangement joins TRBV5-1 to TRBJ2-3; 7 nucleotides line up with TRBD1. The CDR3 loop spans 14 amino acids. Germline values: CDR1 SGHRS, CDR2 YFSETQ. The junction had 2 bases not matched to a gene; V was cut back by 4 bases and J by 0 bases. This CDR3 reads CASSPGQSTDTQYF. In DNA form, the CDR3 reads TGCGCCAGCAGCCCGGGACAGAGCACAGATACGCAGTATTTT.

This CDR3 is CASSGDRGYEKLFF. The CDR3 nucleotides read TGTGCCAGCAGTGGGGACAGAGGGTATGAAAAACTGTTTTTT. This chain links TRBV12-3 or TRBV12-4 with TRBJ1-4; 7 nucleotides match TRBD1. The CDR3 extends over 14 amino acids. J lost 6 bases, V lost 5 bases, and 6 bases had no gene match.

The chain combines TRBV20-1 with TRBJ2-1; 7 nucleotides agree with TRBD2. The CDR3 consists of 14 residues. Germline V gene lookup returns CDR1 DFQATT and CDR2 SNEGSKA (reference sequence). V was pared by 0 bases and J by 6 bases, with 5 bases of the junction left unmatched. The CDR3 spells CSARELAYGNEQFF. CDR3 nucleotide sequence: TGCAGTGCTAGAGAACTAGCGTATGGCAATGAGCAGTTCTTC.

The rearrangement links TRBV5-6 to TRBJ2-7; 11 positions match TRBD2. V was clipped by 0 bases and J by 3 bases; unmatched bases: 8. This CDR3 has 17 amino acids. Looked up from germline, CDR1 is SGHDT and CDR2 is YYEEEE. This CDR3 is CASSLGVSGRASYEQYF. CDR3 in DNA: TGTGCCAGCAGCTTGGGGGTTAGCGGGAGGGCAAGCTACGAGCAGTACTTC.

This clonotype was observed a few times. The chain has TRBV4-1 and TRBJ2-3, with D unclear. Trimming removed 1 base from V and 0 bases from J, with 11 bases in between. This CDR3 has 16 residues. In germline, CDR1 is MGHRA, CDR2 YSYEKL. As DNA, the CDR3 is TGCGCCAGCAGCCAAGCGTTCCCAGGTAGCACAGATACGCAGTATTTT. Translated, it gives CASSQAFPGSTDTQYF.

This clonotype was recorded many times. The chain has TRBV7-6 and TRBJ1-4; D is ambiguous. Germline V gene lookup returns CDR1 SGHVS and CDR2 FNYEAQ. The ends were cut back, 2 bases at V and 0 bases at J, with 7 bases in the middle. This CDR3 region has 15 residues. CDR3 coding DNA: TGTGCCAGCAGCTTATGGTTAGCAACTAATGAAAAACTGTTTTTT. Protein sequence: CASSLWLATNEKLFF.

The table lists this clonotype with many counts. J is TRBJ1-5 and V is TRBV15; D is possibly TRBD1 (5 bases). V was cut by 0 bases and J by 3 bases, with 9 bases left in between. Germline lookup yields CDR1 LNHNV and CDR2 YYDKDF (reference sequence). The CDR3 loop spans 15 amino acids. Here the CDR3 DNA reads TGTGCCACCAGCAGAGATGGGACCTTCAATCAGCCCCAGCATTTT. It codes for CATSRDGTFNQPQHF.

This clonotype was observed many times. This sequence joins TRBV13 and TRBJ2-1; a weak D match, TRBD1 (5 bases). Looked up from germline, CDR1 is PRHDT and CDR2 is FYEKMQ (reference sequence). V was clipped by 4 bases and J by 3 bases, with 13 bases between them. This CDR3 comprises 15 residues. The CDR3 spells CASSSAGKIYNEQFF. Written as DNA, the CDR3 is TGTGCCAGCAGCTCTGCAGGGAAGATCTACAATGAGCAGTTCTTC.

In the case of this clonotype: A single base separates this from a much larger clone, so it may be a read error. The chain links TRBV2 to TRBJ2-1; D perhaps matches TRBD2 (5 bases). The germline V gene has CDR1 SNHLY and CDR2 FYNNEI. V gave up 3 bases and J gave up 3 bases, with 12 bases separating them. The CDR3 loop spans 15 amino acids. The CDR3, as DNA: TGTGCCAGCAGTGAGAATAGCGTGTTCTACAATGAGCAGTTCTTC. This encodes CASSENSVFYNEQFF.

At least ten counts were recorded for this clonotype. The chain has TRBV12-3 or TRBV12-4 and TRBJ2-2; TRBD2 matches 9 bases. This CDR3 contains 16 residues. Trimming at V came to 6 bases and at J to 3 bases, leaving 8 bases not matched to a gene. CDR3 sequence: CASRAETSGYTGELFF. CDR3 nucleotides: TGTGCCAGCAGGGCAGAGACTAGCGGCTACACCGGGGAGCTGTTTTTT.

V is TRBV7-9 and J is TRBJ2-5; the D is unclear. Germline V gives CDR1 SEHNR, CDR2 FQNEAQ (reference sequence). This CDR3 region has 14 residues. The ends were cut back, 1 base at V and 2 bases at J, with 8 bases in the middle. The CDR3 DNA sequence: TGTGCCAGCAGCTTAGAACAGCCTCAAGAGACCCAGTACTTC. As protein: CASSLEQPQETQYF.

This clonotype has just a few counts. The chain has TRBV9 and TRBJ1-1; the match to TRBD1 covers 7 bases. Per the germline V gene, CDR1 is SGDLS and CDR2 is YYNGEE. With V trimmed by 6 bases and J by 0 bases, 14 bases remained unmatched. CDR3 size: 17 residues. The CDR3 DNA reads as TGTGCCAGCACCCACATAGACAGGGAGGGGTTGAACACTGAAGCTTTCTTT. As protein: CASTHIDREGLNTEAFF.

This chain connects TRBV7-8 to TRBJ2-7, with D unclear. V was pared by 0 bases and J by 3 bases, with 12 bases between. The CDR3 has 15 residues. Germline V gives CDR1 SGHVS, CDR2 FQNEAQ. The CDR3 here is CASSLARTRLYEQYF. The CDR3 nucleotides are TGTGCCAGCAGCTTAGCCCGGACCAGACTCTACGAGCAGTACTTC.

The V and J genes are TRBV29-1 and TRBJ2-2; the D gene is possibly TRBD2 (5 bases). Germline V gives CDR1 SQVTM, CDR2 ANQGSEA. Trimming stripped 4 bases from V and 4 bases from J, with 10 bases between. The CDR3 runs 13 residues. CDR3 bases: TGCAGCGTTGTCGGGGTCTCCACCGGGGAGCTGTTTTTT. Translated, it gives CSVVGVSTGELFF.

J is TRBJ2-2 and V is TRBV18; 9 nucleotides match TRBD2. The germline gives CDR1 KGHSH, CDR2 LQKENI. The CDR3 length is 15 residues. The J segment lost 2 bases and the V segment lost 6 bases, leaving 4 bases of the junction unmatched. The CDR3: CASSGTSSNTGELFF. CDR3 in DNA: TGTGCCAGCTCCGGGACTAGCTCAAACACCGGGGAGCTGTTTTTT.

The gene calls are TRBV14 and TRBJ2-5, with D possibly being TRBD2 (6 bases). Germline assignment: CDR1 SGHDN and CDR2 FVKESK. V was clipped by 3 bases and J by 2 bases, with 22 bases between them. The CDR3 is 18 residues long. This chain's CDR3 is CASSQAFRTGVHQETQYF. CDR3 DNA sequence: TGTGCCAGCAGCCAGGCTTTTCGAACGGGAGTTCATCAAGAGACCCAGTACTTC.

The chain carries TRBV20-1 and TRBJ2-3; TRBD1 matches 9 bases. The CDR3 runs to 16 residues. With 6 bases clipped from V and 1 base from J, the junction kept 11 bases outside the gene matches. Germline V gene sequence: CDR1 DFQATT, CDR2 SNEGSKA (reference sequence). CDR3 amino acids: CSARERTGAGTDTQYF. In DNA form, the CDR3 reads TGCAGTGCCAGGGAGAGGACAGGGGCCGGCACAGATACGCAGTATTTT.

This clonotype was picked up many times. The rearrangement joins TRBV29-1 to TRBJ2-5; D ambiguous. The CDR3 is 15 residues long. Per germline, CDR1 SQVTM and CDR2 ANQGSEA. Trimming pared 4 bases from V and 2 bases from J, leaving 17 bases between. For the CDR3, the DNA is TGCAGCGTTGCGAAGGGCCCGTCCTATCAAGAGACCCAGTACTTC. This codes for CSVAKGPSYQETQYF. Using reference TRBV29-1 and TRBJ2-5 for the parts outside the CDR3, the full variable domain is SAVISQKPSRDICQRGTSLTIQCQVDSQVTMMFWYRQQPGQSLTLIATANQGSEATYESGFVIDKFPISRPNLTFSTLTVSNMSPEDSSIYLCSVAKGPSYQETQYFGPGTRLLVL.

This clonotype was seen more than once but under ten times. V and J are TRBV27 and TRBJ1-1; no definite D call. Deletions cut 5 bases from V and 4 bases from J, with 11 bases between. The CDR3 is made up of 13 amino acids. From germline, CDR1 is MNHEY and CDR2 SMNVEV (reference sequence). The chain's CDR3 is CASSVGGITEAFF. As DNA, the CDR3 is TGTGCCAGCAGTGTGGGCGGAATCACTGAAGCTTTCTTT.

This clonotype came up many times. V and J are TRBV12-3 or TRBV12-4 and TRBJ2-2, with no clear D. The CDR3 has 16 residues. V lost 1 base and J 2 bases, leaving 11 bases between the germline ends. CDR3 protein: CASSLDKRTNTGELFF. CDR3 DNA: TGTGCCAGCAGTTTAGACAAACGGACCAACACCGGGGAGCTGTTTTTT.

This clonotype was seen ten or more times. This chain links TRBV12-3 or TRBV12-4 with TRBJ1-2; TRBD1 is a possible D gene (5 bases). The CDR3 runs 13 residues. The ends were cut back, 5 bases at V and 3 bases at J, with 10 bases in the middle. The DNA for the CDR3 is TGTGCCAGCAGTCCAGGGTTGCACTATGGCTACACCTTC. Its translation: CASSPGLHYGYTF.

This clonotype was seen a few times. The rearrangement uses TRBV7-9 and TRBJ2-3, with a tentative D call TRBD2 (5 bases). Germline CDR1 and CDR2: SEHNR and FQNEAQ (reference sequence). This CDR3 contains 16 residues. V lost 2 bases, J lost 5 bases, and 17 bases lay in between. CDR3 loop: CASSLLRGLWGDTQYF. CDR3 coding DNA: TGTGCCAGCAGCTTACTTCGCGGGCTATGGGGAGATACGCAGTATTTT.

This clonotype was seen ten or more times. This rearrangement joins TRBV5-1 to TRBJ2-3; D may be TRBD1 (7 bases). There are 15 residues in the CDR3. V shed 0 bases and J shed 9 bases, with 17 bases lying between them. Germline V gene data show CDR1 as SGHRS and CDR2 as YFSETQ. The CDR3 DNA follows: TGCGCCAGCAGCTTGGAGGACAGGAGGGTCGAGACGCAGTATTTT. As protein: CASSLEDRRVETQYF. The full variable domain, its missing parts supplied by reference TRBV5-1 and TRBJ2-3, is KAGVTQTPRYLIKTRGQQVTLSCSPISGHRSVSWYQQTPGQGLQFLFEYFSETQRNKGNFPGRFSGRQFSNSRSEMNVSTLELGDSALYLCASSLEDRRVETQYFGPGTRLTVL.

V is TRBV7-9 and J is TRBJ1-1, with 7 bases matching TRBD1. The CDR3 runs to 15 residues. After removal of 5 bases from V and 1 base from J, the junction contained 7 bases not matched to a gene. Germline CDR1 and CDR2: SEHNR and FQNEAQ (reference sequence). The CDR3 loop is CASSPQGFGNTEAFF. CDR3 sequence (DNA): TGTGCCAGCAGCCCACAGGGGTTTGGGAACACTGAAGCTTTCTTT. Full variable domain (missing parts from reference TRBV7-9 and TRBJ1-1): DTGVSQNPRHKITKRGQNVTFRCDPISEHNRLYWYRQTLGQGPEFLTYFQNEAQLEKSRLLSDRFSAERPKGSFSTLEIQRTEQGDSAMYLCASSPQGFGNTEAFFGQGTRLTVV.